This entry concerns a single T cell receptor beta chain. Its specificity is not known. At one end the junction does not follow the germline gene, possibly because of a read error. This CDR3 is 15 amino acids long. Germline V gene data show CDR1 as SGHVS and CDR2 as FNYEAQ. One entry per CDR3 protein, called by TCRdb with MiXCR from the 5' RACE reads. Of some 260,000 distinct CDR3 sequences in the sample, roughly an eighth were seen once. This sample stems from a study of identical twins. Study-wide results and caveats: The models systematically underestimated how much out-of-frame TCR alpha was shared in monozygotic twins. Abundant cord blood beta clonotypes carried fewer insertions; memory repertoires showed none.

This sequence joins TRBV7-6 and TRBJ1-1; D may be TRBD1 (6 bases). Sequencing was carried out using memory (CD45RO+) T cells sorted from blood. This receptor was obtained from a woman under 30 in good health. As DNA, the CDR3 is TGTGCCAGCAGCCTAGCGGGGGTGCCTGGGGGCAAAACTTTCTTT. Protein: CASSLAGVPGGKTFF.